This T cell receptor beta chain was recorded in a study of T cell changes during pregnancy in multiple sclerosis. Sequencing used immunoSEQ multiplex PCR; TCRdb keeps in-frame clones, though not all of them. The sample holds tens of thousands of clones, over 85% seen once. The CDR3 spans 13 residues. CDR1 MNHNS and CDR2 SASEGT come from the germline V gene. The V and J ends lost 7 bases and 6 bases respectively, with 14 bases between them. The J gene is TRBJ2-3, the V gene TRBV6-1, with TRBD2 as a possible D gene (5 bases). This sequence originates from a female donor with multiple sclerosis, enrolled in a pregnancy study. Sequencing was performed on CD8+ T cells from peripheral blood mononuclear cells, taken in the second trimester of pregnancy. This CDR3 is CASTGEYADTQYF. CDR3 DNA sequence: TGTGCCAGCACCGGGGAATACGCGGATACGCAGTATTTT.